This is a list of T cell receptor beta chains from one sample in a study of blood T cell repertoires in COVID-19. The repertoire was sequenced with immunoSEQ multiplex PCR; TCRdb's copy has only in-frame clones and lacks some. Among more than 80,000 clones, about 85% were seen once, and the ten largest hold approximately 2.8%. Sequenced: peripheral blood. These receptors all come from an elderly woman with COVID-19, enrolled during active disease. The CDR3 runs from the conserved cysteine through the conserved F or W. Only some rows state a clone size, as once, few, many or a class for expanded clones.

CDR3 protein: CASSLGGGRAENTQYF
V gene: TRBV5-1
clone size: -

CDR3 protein: CASSGGWGTEGISEIQYF
V gene: TRBV6-1
clone size: -

CDR3 protein: CASRGLAGGSEQYF
V gene: TRBV6-5
clone size: -

CDR3 protein: CASSQTPTEEKLFF
V gene: TRBV4-1
clone size: -

CDR3 protein: CASSFRDSSYNEQFF
V gene: TRBV7-2
clone size: -

CDR3 protein: CASSHPGVKNTGELFF
V gene: TRBV18
clone size: -

CDR3 protein: CASNQGHWHGYTF
V gene: TRBV19
clone size: -

CDR3 protein: CASRGASALYEQYF
V gene: TRBV5-1
clone size: -

CDR3 protein: CSASDRTSGSNEQFF
V gene: TRBV20-1
clone size: -

CDR3 protein: CASSIRGSGNTIYF
V gene: TRBV19
clone size: -

CDR3 protein: CASSSDRVAGELFF
V gene: TRBV7-2
clone size: -

CDR3 protein: CASGSGTGLYEQYF
V gene: TRBV27
clone size: -

CDR3 protein: CASSPRGTVSDGYTF
V gene: TRBV18
clone size: -

CDR3 protein: CASSPRSGGAWETQYF
V gene: TRBV4-1
clone size: few

CDR3 protein: CASSLGTGTPIETQYF
V gene: TRBV5-1
clone size: -

CDR3 protein: CASSLSRVFGELFF
V gene: TRBV27
clone size: -

CDR3 protein: CASSVEPSGTEAFF
V gene: TRBV7-2
clone size: -

CDR3 protein: CASSYPGQPNYGYTF
V gene: TRBV6-6
clone size: -

CDR3 protein: CASSLWARTEAFF
V gene: TRBV11-2
clone size: once

CDR3 protein: CASSLLDREETQYF
V gene: TRBV5-1
clone size: -

CDR3 protein: CASSVGRTGRGYGYTF
V gene: TRBV9
clone size: -

CDR3 protein: CASSLGLAGVLYEQYF
V gene: TRBV11-2
clone size: -

CDR3 protein: CASSLAATAYEQYF
V gene: TRBV5-1
clone size: once

CDR3 protein: CASSEYRVYGYTF
V gene: TRBV2
clone size: -

CDR3 protein: CASSPGFDNSPLHF
V gene: TRBV7-3
clone size: -

CDR3 protein: CASSQEVWGVANVLTF
V gene: TRBV3-1/TRBV3-2
clone size: -